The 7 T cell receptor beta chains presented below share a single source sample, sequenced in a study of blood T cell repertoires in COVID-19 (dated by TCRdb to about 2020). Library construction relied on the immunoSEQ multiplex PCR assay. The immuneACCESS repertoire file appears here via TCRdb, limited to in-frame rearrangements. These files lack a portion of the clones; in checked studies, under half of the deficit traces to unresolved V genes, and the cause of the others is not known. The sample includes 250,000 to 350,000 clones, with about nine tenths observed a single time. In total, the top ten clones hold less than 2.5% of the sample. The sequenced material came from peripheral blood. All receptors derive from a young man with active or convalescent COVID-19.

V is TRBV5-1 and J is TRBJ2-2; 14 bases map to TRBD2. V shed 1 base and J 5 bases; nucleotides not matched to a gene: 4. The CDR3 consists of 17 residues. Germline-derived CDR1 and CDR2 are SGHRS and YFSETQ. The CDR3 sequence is CASSLSRTSGGTGELFF. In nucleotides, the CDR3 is TGCGCCAGCAGCTTGTCTAGGACTAGCGGGGGGACCGGGGAGCTGTTTTTT. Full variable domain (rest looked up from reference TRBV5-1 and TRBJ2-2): KAGVTQTPRYLIKTRGQQVTLSCSPISGHRSVSWYQQTPGQGLQFLFEYFSETQRNKGNFPGRFSGRQFSNSRSEMNVSTLELGDSALYLCASSLSRTSGGTGELFFGEGSRLTVL.

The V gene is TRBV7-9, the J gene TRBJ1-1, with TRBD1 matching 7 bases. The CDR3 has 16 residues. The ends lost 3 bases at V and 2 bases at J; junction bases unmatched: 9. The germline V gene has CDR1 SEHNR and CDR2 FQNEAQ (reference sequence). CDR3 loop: CASSLVTGQLNTEAFF. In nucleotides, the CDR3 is TGTGCCAGCAGCTTGGTCACGGGACAGCTCAACACTGAAGCTTTCTTT.

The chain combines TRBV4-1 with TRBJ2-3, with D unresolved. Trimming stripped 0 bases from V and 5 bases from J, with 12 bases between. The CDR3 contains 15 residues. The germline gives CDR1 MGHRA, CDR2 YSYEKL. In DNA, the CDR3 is TGCGCCAGCAGCCAAGACGTACCGGTGCAAGATACGCAGTATTTT. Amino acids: CASSQDVPVQDTQYF.

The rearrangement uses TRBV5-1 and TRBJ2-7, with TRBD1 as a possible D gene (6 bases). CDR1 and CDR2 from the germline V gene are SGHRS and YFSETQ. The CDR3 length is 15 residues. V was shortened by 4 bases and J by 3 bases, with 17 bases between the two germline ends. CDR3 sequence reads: CASSQNRGLGYEQYF. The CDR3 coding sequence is TGCGCCAGCAGCCAAAATAGGGGGTTAGGCTACGAGCAGTACTTC.

CDR3 amino acids: CASSAGDMFSNQPQHF. The CDR3 DNA reads as TGTGCCAGCAGCGCGGGGGACATGTTCAGCAATCAGCCCCAGCATTTT. This chain joins TRBV7-6 and TRBJ1-5; the D gene is possibly TRBD1 (6 bases). This CDR3 has 16 residues. The V and J ends lost 5 bases and 1 base respectively, with 15 bases between them. Germline-derived CDR1 and CDR2 are SGHVS and FNYEAQ. Together with reference TRBV7-6 and TRBJ1-5, the CDR3 gives the full variable domain: GAGVSQSPRYKVTKRGQDVALRCDPISGHVSLYWYRQALGQGPEFLTYFNYEAQQDKSGLPNDRFSAERPEGSISTLTIQRTEQRDSAMYRCASSAGDMFSNQPQHFGDGTRLSIL.

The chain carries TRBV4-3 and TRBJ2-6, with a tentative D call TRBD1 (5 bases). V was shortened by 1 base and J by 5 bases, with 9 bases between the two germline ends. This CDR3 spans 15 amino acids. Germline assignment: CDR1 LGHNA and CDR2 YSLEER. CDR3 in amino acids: CASSQGTNRANVLTF. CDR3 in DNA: TGCGCCAGCAGCCAAGGGACAAACCGGGCCAACGTCCTGACTTTC.

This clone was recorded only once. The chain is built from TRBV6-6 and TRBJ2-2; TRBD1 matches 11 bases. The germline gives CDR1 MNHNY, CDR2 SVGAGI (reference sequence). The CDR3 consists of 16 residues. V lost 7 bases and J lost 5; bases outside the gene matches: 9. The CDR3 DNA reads TGTGCCAGCACTTGGGGGACAGGGGGTAGAACCGGGGAGCTGTTTTTT. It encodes CASTWGTGGRTGELFF.